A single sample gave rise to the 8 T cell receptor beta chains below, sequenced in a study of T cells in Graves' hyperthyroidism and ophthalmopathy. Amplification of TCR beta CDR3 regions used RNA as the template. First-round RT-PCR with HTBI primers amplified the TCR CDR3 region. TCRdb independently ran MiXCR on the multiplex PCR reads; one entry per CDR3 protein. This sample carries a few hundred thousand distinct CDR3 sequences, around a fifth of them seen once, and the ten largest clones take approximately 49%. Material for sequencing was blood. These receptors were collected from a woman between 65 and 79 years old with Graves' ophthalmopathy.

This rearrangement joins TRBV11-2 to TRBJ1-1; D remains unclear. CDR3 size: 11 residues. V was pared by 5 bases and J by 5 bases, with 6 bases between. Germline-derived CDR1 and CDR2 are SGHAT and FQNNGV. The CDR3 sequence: CASSRETEAFF. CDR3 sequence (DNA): TGTGCCAGCAGCCGAGAAACTGAAGCTTTCTTT.

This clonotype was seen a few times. CDR3 sequence: CASSSHRGTLDDTQYF. The DNA of the CDR3 is TGCGCCAGCAGCTCCCACAGGGGAACTTTGGACGATACGCAGTATTTT. The rearrangement uses TRBV5-1 and TRBJ2-3; 7 bases line up with TRBD1. The CDR3 contains 16 residues. CDR1 is SGHRS and CDR2 is YFSETQ in the germline V gene. With V trimmed by 3 bases and J by 6 bases, 13 bases remained unmatched.

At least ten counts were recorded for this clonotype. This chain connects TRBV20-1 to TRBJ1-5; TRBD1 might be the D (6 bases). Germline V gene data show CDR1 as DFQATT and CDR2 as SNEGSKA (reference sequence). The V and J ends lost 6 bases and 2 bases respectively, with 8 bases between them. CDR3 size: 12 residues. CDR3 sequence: CSARQGNQPQHF. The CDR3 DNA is TGCAGTGCCAGACAGGGCAATCAGCCCCAGCATTTT.

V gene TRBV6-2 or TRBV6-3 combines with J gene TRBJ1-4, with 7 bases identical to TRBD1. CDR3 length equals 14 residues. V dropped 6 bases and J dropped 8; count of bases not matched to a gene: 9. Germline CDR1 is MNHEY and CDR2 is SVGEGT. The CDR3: CASRLPGGGEKLFF. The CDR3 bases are TGTGCCAGCAGATTACCGGGAGGGGGCGAAAAACTGTTTTTT.

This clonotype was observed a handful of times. As DNA, the CDR3 is TGTGCCAGTAAACTAGATAGGGACACTGAAGCTTTCTTT. It codes for CASKLDRDTEAFF. The chain combines TRBV19 with TRBJ1-1; D remains ambiguous. CDR1 and CDR2 from the germline V gene are LNHDA and SQIVND (reference sequence). V lost 7 bases, J lost 3 bases, and 12 bases lay in between. The CDR3 extends over 13 amino acids.

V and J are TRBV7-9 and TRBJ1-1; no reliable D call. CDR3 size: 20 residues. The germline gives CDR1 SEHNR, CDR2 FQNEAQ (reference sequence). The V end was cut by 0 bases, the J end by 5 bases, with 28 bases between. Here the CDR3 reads CASSLAFRLQIMGSVTEAFF. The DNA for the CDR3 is TGTGCCAGCAGCTTAGCCTTTCGCCTACAGATAATGGGGAGTGTGACTGAAGCTTTCTTT.

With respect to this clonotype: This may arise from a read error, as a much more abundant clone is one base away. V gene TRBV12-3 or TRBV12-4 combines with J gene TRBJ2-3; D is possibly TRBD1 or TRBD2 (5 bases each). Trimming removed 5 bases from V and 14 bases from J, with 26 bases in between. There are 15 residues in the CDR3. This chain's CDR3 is CASSDPTTTGRRMYF. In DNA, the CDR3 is TGTGCCAGCAGTGACCCTACGACAACGGGACGGAGGATGTATTTT.

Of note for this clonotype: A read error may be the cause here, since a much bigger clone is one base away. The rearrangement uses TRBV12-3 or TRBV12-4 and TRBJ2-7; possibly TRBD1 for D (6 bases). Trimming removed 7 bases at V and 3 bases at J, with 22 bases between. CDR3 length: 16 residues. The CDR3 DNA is TGTGCCAGCATGGGCTATAGAGGGGGTAGTTTCTACGAGCAGTACTTC. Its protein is CASMGYRGGSFYEQYF.